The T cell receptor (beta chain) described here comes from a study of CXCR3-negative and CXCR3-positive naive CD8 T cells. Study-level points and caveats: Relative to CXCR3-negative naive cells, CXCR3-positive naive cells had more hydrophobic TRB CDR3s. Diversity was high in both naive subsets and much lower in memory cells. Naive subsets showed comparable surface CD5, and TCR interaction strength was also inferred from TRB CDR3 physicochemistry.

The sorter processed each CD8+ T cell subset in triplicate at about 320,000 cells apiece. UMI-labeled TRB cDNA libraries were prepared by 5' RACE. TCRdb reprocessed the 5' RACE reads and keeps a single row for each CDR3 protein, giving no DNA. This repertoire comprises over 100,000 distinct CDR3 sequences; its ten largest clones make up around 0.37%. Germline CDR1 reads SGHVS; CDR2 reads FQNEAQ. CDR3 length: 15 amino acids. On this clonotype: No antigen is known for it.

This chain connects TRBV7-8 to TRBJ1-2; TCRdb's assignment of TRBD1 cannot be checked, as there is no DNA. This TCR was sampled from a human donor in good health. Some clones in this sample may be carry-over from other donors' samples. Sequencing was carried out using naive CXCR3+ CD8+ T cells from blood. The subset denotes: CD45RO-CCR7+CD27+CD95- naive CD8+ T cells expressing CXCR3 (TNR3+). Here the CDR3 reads CASSLVTGGVEGYTF.